The T cell receptor beta chain described here comes from a study of tumor and adjacent non-tumor tissue in lung cancer. Study context: There were some 12 adenocarcinoma, a couple of squamous cell carcinoma and 1 small cell lung cancer cases. Aged roughly 31 to 76 years, patients included roughly ten men and 4 to 6 women with stage I to III disease.

Whole-study findings and limits: Compared with tumor, normal lung showed significantly lower TCR diversity.

TCRbeta libraries were built with three rounds of nested PCR, modified from ARM-PCR. A single record per CDR3 protein comes from TCRdb applying MiXCR to the multiplex PCR reads. In the table there are 200,000 to 250,000 distinct CDR3 sequences, less than 80% of which are singletons. In the case of this clonotype: Its antigen is still unknown. One base away lies a much larger clone, so this may be a sequencing read error.

The template was RNA from unsorted bulk tissue. This CDR3 spans 12 amino acids. Sequenced: lung tumor tissue. The chain employs TRBV12-3 or TRBV12-4 and TRBJ2-2; D not resolved. The sequence was collected from a man aged 60 to 75 with non-small cell lung cancer. The CDR3: CASGFSAGELFF. The CDR3 DNA follows: TGTGCCAGCGGTTTTTCGGCCGGGGAGCTGTTTTTT.